This TCR beta chain was retrieved from a study of cytomegalovirus exposure and HLA in healthy donors. Study-level information: Tens of millions of unique TCRs, all from HLA-typed donors, were included in an early release of the data. Overall study findings and caveats: The analysis excluded some indistinguishable V segments, including TRBV6-2 and TRBV6-3.

For this clone: Its specificity is not known.

The study ran its PCR with 60 Vbeta and 13 Jbeta primers. Method: immunoSEQ multiplex PCR; TCRdb's copy keeps in-frame clones and lacks some. This sample has around 130,000 clones, with roughly 70% found just once. Germline V gene sequence: CDR1 MGHRA, CDR2 YSYEKL. The CDR3 sequence is 14 residues long. V gave up 4 bases and J gave up 5 bases, with 12 bases separating them. The chain recombines TRBV4-1 with TRBJ2-1; D call uncertain. Sequenced input: PBMCs. The sequence came from a man aged 35-49 years in good health and CMV-seropositive. CDR3: CASSPRVENNEQFF. CDR3 DNA sequence: TGCGCCAGCAGCCCTCGGGTAGAGAACAATGAGCAGTTCTTC.